The rows below give T cell receptor beta chains drawn from one sample of a study of T-cell reconstitution after alpha-beta-depleted transplantation in children. From the PCR reads, TCRdb called clonotypes with MiXCR, one entry per CDR3 protein. This sample carries 800,000 to 1,000,000 distinct CDR3 sequences, under 30% of them seen once, and the ten largest clones take roughly 27%. Source: PBMCs, mostly from graft donor cells, taken 360 days after TCRalphabeta/CD19-depleted stem cell transplant. These receptors all come from a boy under two years old who had a stem cell transplant for SCID, so the T cells may come from the graft donor. CDR3s include the opening cysteine and the closing phenylalanine or tryptophan. Each record gives: CDR3 DNA, CDR3 protein, V gene, D gene, J gene, clone size. The D gene is left open where the match is weak. Where a row states a size, it is once, few, many or the class of an expanded clone; other rows omit it.

TGTGCCAGCAGTCCATCACAGGTCGCAGATACGCAGTATTTT	CASSPSQVADTQYF	TRBV28	-	TRBJ2-3	few
TGCGCCAGCAGCTTGGGGGCAGAGAATCAGCCCCAGCATTTT	CASSLGAENQPQHF	TRBV5-1	-	TRBJ1-5	few
TGTGCCACCAGCAGAGACGCAGCACGGCCCCAGCATTTT	CATSRDAARPQHF	TRBV15	-	TRBJ1-5	few
TGTGCCAGCAGCTCACCGACTTCGACAGGCCTAACCTCCTACGAGCAGTACTTC	CASSSPTSTGLTSYEQYF	TRBV7-8	-	TRBJ2-7	-
TGTGCCAGCAGCAAAGGTTCCAGGGTTAACTACGAGCAGTACTTC	CASSKGSRVNYEQYF	TRBV7-8	-	TRBJ2-7	few
TGTGCCAGCAGTCCTCACAATCCCCAGTACAATGAGCAGTTCTTC	CASSPHNPQYNEQFF	TRBV3-1	-	TRBJ2-1	few
TGTGCCAGCAGTAGCCGCCACCCATACTATGGCTACACCTTC	CASSSRHPYYGYTF	TRBV14	-	TRBJ1-2	few
TGTGCCAGCAGCCGGGGGGAAATCCAGGATTCACCCCTCCACTTT	CASSRGEIQDSPLHF	TRBV2	-	TRBJ1-6	-
TGTGCCAGCAGTTTAGGCCCAGGGGACGATGGCTACACCTTC	CASSLGPGDDGYTF	TRBV12-3/TRBV12-4	-	TRBJ1-2	few
TGTGCCAGCTCACCACAAGGGCGGTTGGGGGCCAACGTCCTGACTTTC	CASSPQGRLGANVLTF	TRBV18	-	TRBJ2-6	-
TGCAGCGCCAGACGGACTAGCGGGGGGGCCGGGAACTCCTACAATGAGCAGTTCTTC	CSARRTSGGAGNSYNEQFF	TRBV29-1	TRBD2	TRBJ2-1	-
TGTGCCACCAGCATCCCAGAGAGATCCTACAATGAGCAGTTCTTC	CATSIPERSYNEQFF	TRBV15	-	TRBJ2-1	-
TGTGCCAGCAGTTACGAGGGACTAGCGGGGAGATTCACCGGGGAGCTGTTTTTT	CASSYEGLAGRFTGELFF	TRBV6-5	TRBD2	TRBJ2-2	few
TGTGCCAGCAGCTTCTCGACAGGGGCTCCTATGTACTTC	CASSFSTGAPMYF	TRBV7-7	TRBD1	TRBJ2-4	few
TGCAGCGTTGTTACGAGCTCCTACGAGCAGTACTTC	CSVVTSSYEQYF	TRBV29-1	-	TRBJ2-7	-
TGCAGCGTTGAAGTCAGGGGGCGAAATGAGCAGTTCTTC	CSVEVRGRNEQFF	TRBV29-1	TRBD1	TRBJ2-1	few
TGTGCCAGCAGCAAAGGGTGGGACCCGGGACAGGAGCACTACGAGCAGTACTTC	CASSKGWDPGQEHYEQYF	TRBV21-1	-	TRBJ2-7	-
TGTGCCAGCAGTTTTTTAGGAACCACTGAAGCTTTCTTT	CASSFLGTTEAFF	TRBV12-3/TRBV12-4	-	TRBJ1-1	-
TGCAGTGCTAGAGATAAGGGTTGGTGGTCACTAACTGAGACCCAGTACTTC	CSARDKGWWSLTETQYF	TRBV20-1	-	TRBJ2-5	-
TGCGCCAGCAGCTTGGGCAGCCCTGCAACTAATGAAAAACTGTTTTTT	CASSLGSPATNEKLFF	TRBV5-1	-	TRBJ1-4	once
TGTGCCAGCAGACCCGGGACAGGGTTTAACTACGAGCAGTACTTC	CASRPGTGFNYEQYF	TRBV7-2	TRBD1	TRBJ2-7	-
TGTGCCAGCATCCTAGGGGGTATCGGCACTGAAGCTTTCTTT	CASILGGIGTEAFF	TRBV12-3/TRBV12-4	-	TRBJ1-1	few
TGCGCCAGCAGCCAAGTGCTGTACCAAGAGACCCAGTACTTC	CASSQVLYQETQYF	TRBV4-1	-	TRBJ2-5	many
TGCAGCGTTGCCAGCGGGGGGACTCGGAGCTCCTACAATGAGCAGTTCTTC	CSVASGGTRSSYNEQFF	TRBV29-1	TRBD2	TRBJ2-1	-